This T cell receptor beta chain was sequenced during a study of T-cell memory formation after mild COVID-19. This clonotype occurred many times. Germline V CDR1 and CDR2: SEHNR, FQNEAQ (reference sequence). This CDR3 comprises 11 residues. With 8 bases removed from V and 5 bases from J, the gap between germline ends came to 9 bases. One entry per CDR3 protein results from TCRdb running MiXCR on the 5' RACE reads. The data show some 40,000 distinct CDR3 sequences, roughly 6.1% seen once. The rearrangement links TRBV7-9 to TRBJ2-5; TRBD1 or TRBD2 may be the D gene (5 bases each). Input material: PBMCs or a T cell subset sorted from them (not recorded which). The TCR originated in an adult who had mild COVID-19 (a few samples of this study predate the infection). Cell type and time point are not known. The CDR3 sequence is CASGRDETQYF. Here the CDR3 DNA reads TGTGCCAGCGGCAGGGACGAGACCCAGTACTTC.